A selection of T cell receptor beta chains follows, all from one sample in a study of neoadjuvant anti-PD-1 for oral cavity cancer. The table came from immunoSEQ multiplex PCR; TCRdb's copy has only in-frame clones and leaves some out. The data contain tens of thousands of clones, around 38% of them singletons. The sequencing here drew on tumor tissue, taken after nivolumab (anti-PD-1) treatment. Receptors originate from a person aged 35-79 years with oral cavity squamous cell carcinoma. The CDR3 runs from the conserved cysteine through the conserved F or W. The D gene is left open where the match is weak. Some rows have no size entry. The others give once, few or many, or a class for an expanded clone.

- TRBJ2-7 TRBV28 few CASSLEWGVTTYEQYF TGTGCCAGCAGTTTAGAGTGGGGGGTCACCACCTACGAGCAGTACTTC
TRBD2 TRBJ2-7 TRBV7-9 - CASSQAGTVEQYF TGCGCCAGCAGCCAAGCGGGAACCGTCGAGCAGTACTTC
- TRBJ1-6 TRBV27 few CATKGGSYNSPLHF TGTGCCACCAAGGGAGGGAGCTATAATTCACCCCTCCACTTT
- TRBJ2-1 TRBV6-1 few CASSETGGSGYNEQFF TGTGCCAGCAGTGAAACGGGTGGGAGCGGTTACAATGAGCAGTTCTTC
- TRBJ2-7 TRBV9 - CASSPTWEHPSYEQYF TGTGCCAGCAGCCCCACCTGGGAACACCCCTCCTACGAGCAGTACTTC
TRBD1 TRBJ2-1 TRBV6-4 - CASSDSTGGPNEQFF TGTGCCAGCAGTGACTCGACAGGGGGGCCCAATGAGCAGTTCTTC
- TRBJ1-4 TRBV5-1 - CASSRGDSTNEKLFF TGCGCCAGCAGCCGGGGAGATTCAACTAATGAAAAACTGTTTTTT
TRBD2 TRBJ2-3 TRBV5-8 - CASSQYSGIGYTQYF TGTGCCAGCAGCCAGTATAGCGGGATAGGTTATACGCAGTATTTT
- TRBJ2-5 TRBV6-1 many CASSGGAGGTQYF TGTGCCAGCAGTGGAGGAGCGGGCGGGACCCAGTACTTC
- TRBJ2-3 TRBV28 - CASSPGSQVLSTDTQYF TGTGCCAGCAGTCCGGGCTCACAGGTCCTTAGCACAGATACGCAGTATTTT
- TRBJ2-3 TRBV29-1 once CSVDRDRDTQYF TGCAGCGTTGACAGAGACCGGGATACGCAGTATTTT
TRBD2 TRBJ2-1 TRBV9 few CASSVEDGTSGNEQFF TGTGCCAGCAGCGTAGAGGACGGGACTAGCGGCAATGAGCAGTTCTTC
- TRBJ1-5 TRBV2 many CASRIGGAGVEQPQHF TGTGCCAGCAGGATTGGGGGGGCTGGGGTGGAACAGCCCCAGCATTTT
- TRBJ2-3 TRBV19 - CASSMSQQVRTDTQYF TGTGCCAGTAGTATGTCCCAGCAAGTGCGCACAGATACGCAGTATTTT
- TRBJ2-1 TRBV27 few CASSLNFYNEQFF TGTGCCAGCAGTTTAAACTTCTACAATGAGCAGTTCTTC
TRBD1 TRBJ1-6 TRBV30 - CAWSPRRGQGISTYNSPLHF TGTGCCTGGAGTCCCAGGCGGGGACAGGGGATTAGCACCTATAATTCACCCCTCCACTTT
- TRBJ2-1 TRBV7-2 once CASSLGKGYKNEQFF TGTGCCAGCAGCTTAGGGAAGGGCTACAAAAATGAGCAGTTCTTC
- TRBJ2-2 TRBV7-2 once CASRPGQPNTGELFF TGTGCCAGCAGGCCAGGACAACCAAACACCGGGGAGCTGTTTTTT
TRBD1 TRBJ2-1 TRBV7-8 once CASSTQGEIDEQFF TGTGCCAGCAGCACCCAGGGGGAGATCGATGAGCAGTTCTTC
- TRBJ2-2 TRBV7-9 few CASSPQGNGELFF TGTGCCAGCAGCCCACAGGGTAACGGGGAGCTGTTTTTT
- TRBJ1-6 TRBV2 many CASGADHNSPLHF TGTGCCAGCGGGGCGGATCATAATTCACCCCTCCACTTT
TRBD1 TRBJ2-1 TRBV5-1 few CASSPGTGGLLDEQFF TGCGCCAGCAGCCCCGGGACAGGGGGCCTTCTGGATGAGCAGTTCTTC
- TRBJ1-2 TRBV28 few CASSLIGSNYGYTF TGTGCCAGCAGTTTAATCGGCAGTAACTATGGCTACACCTTC
- TRBJ2-7 TRBV11-2 few CASARVITYEQYF TGTGCCAGCGCTAGAGTCATAACCTACGAGCAGTACTTC
- TRBJ2-1 TRBV7-9 - CASSLGWTIDEQFF TGTGCCAGCAGCTTAGGATGGACTATAGATGAGCAGTTCTTC
TRBD2 TRBJ2-2 TRBV5-4 - CASKRGGGTGELFF TGTGCCAGCAAGCGGGGGGGAGGCACCGGGGAGCTGTTTTTT
TRBD1 TRBJ1-2 TRBV28 many CASSLPGQGASYTF TGTGCCAGCAGTTTACCTGGACAGGGGGCTAGCTACACCTTC
- TRBJ1-1 TRBV5-6 many CASSLVEASEAFF TGTGCCAGCAGCTTGGTAGAGGCGTCTGAAGCTTTCTTT
- TRBJ1-2 TRBV6-5 once CASSYGGGSSYGYTF TGTGCCAGCAGTTACGGGGGGGGCTCGTCGTATGGCTACACCTTC
- TRBJ2-1 TRBV7-6 - CASSLLGRNEQFF TGTGCCAGCAGCTTACTGGGGCGGAATGAGCAGTTCTTC
- TRBJ2-3 TRBV7-8 - CASSPHSGAATQYF TGTGCCAGCAGCCCCCATTCGGGAGCGGCTACGCAGTATTTT
- TRBJ1-4 TRBV12-5 - CASGSRGTNEKLFF TGTGCTAGTGGTTCCCGGGGAACTAATGAAAAACTGTTTTTT
TRBD1 TRBJ2-7 TRBV19 few CASSILDRVYEQYF TGTGCCAGTAGTATCCTCGACAGGGTGTACGAGCAGTACTTC
- TRBJ1-1 TRBV7-9 few CASSLGGAFNTEAFF TGTGCCAGCAGCTTAGGGGGCGCGTTTAACACTGAAGCTTTCTTT
TRBD1 TRBJ1-3 TRBV19 - CASSLTGVGNTIYF TGTGCCAGTAGTTTAACAGGGGTCGGAAACACCATATATTTT
TRBD2 TRBJ2-3 TRBV5-1 once CASSLRGLAGGPMADTQYF TGCGCCAGCAGCTTGAGGGGGCTAGCGGGAGGGCCGATGGCAGATACGCAGTATTTT
TRBD1 TRBJ1-1 TRBV28 few CASHEGANTEAFF TGTGCCAGCCATGAGGGGGCGAACACTGAAGCTTTCTTT
- TRBJ2-7 TRBV27 many CASVGPGDEQYF TGTGCCAGCGTGGGGCCTGGAGACGAGCAGTACTTC
- TRBJ2-3 TRBV19 - CASSIEITDTQYF TGTGCCAGTAGTATTGAGATAACAGATACGCAGTATTTT
TRBD1 TRBJ1-2 TRBV15 - CATSSSGGYGYTF TGTGCCACCAGCAGTTCAGGGGGATATGGCTACACCTTC
- TRBJ1-1 TRBV6-6 few CASSYPEVSTEAFF TGTGCCAGCAGTTACCCTGAAGTCTCCACTGAAGCTTTCTTT
- TRBJ1-2 TRBV7-2 - CASSPLGVRPNYGYTF TGTGCCAGCAGCCCACTCGGGGTCCGACCTAACTATGGCTACACCTTC
TRBD1 TRBJ2-3 TRBV18 medium-sized CASQNTGGSTDTQYF TGTGCCAGCCAGAATACAGGGGGCAGCACAGATACGCAGTATTTT
TRBD1 TRBJ2-1 TRBV5-1 few CASSLVGTVRFF TGCGCCAGCAGCTTGGTGGGGACAGTTAGGTTCTTC
- TRBJ1-2 TRBV14 - CASSHLRGLLTGYTF TGTGCCAGCAGCCATTTGAGAGGGCTACTAACTGGCTACACCTTC
- TRBJ2-1 TRBV7-8 few CASSLEASGVQFF TGTGCCAGCAGCTTAGAGGCGTCAGGGGTACAGTTCTTC